These T cell receptor beta chains were read from a single sample in a study of shared clonotypes between healthy human individuals. Clones were read by immunoSEQ multiplex PCR, and TCRdb kept only the in-frame ones, dropping some. The repertoire includes about a million clones, about 75% of them detected once, and approximately 1.5% sits in the top ten. Sequencing was performed on memory CD4+ T cells sorted from blood. The receptors come from a man between 18 and 29 years old in good health. Each CDR3 is given with its conserved first and last residue. The D gene is left open where the match is weak. Size tells how often a clone was seen (once, few, many) or the class of an expanded clone, and some rows leave it out.

TRBJ2-5 | NA | NA | TRBV18 | CASSPRSGGAETQYF | TGTGCCAGCTCACCACGTTCCGGTGGAGCTGAGACCCAGTACTTC
TRBJ2-4 | NA | NA | TRBV6-4 | CASSDERYSPTSGIQYF | TGTGCCAGCAGTGACGAAAGGTACTCACCTACCAGCGGCATTCAGTACTTC
TRBJ2-1 | few | NA | TRBV7-9 | CASTGPGSLNEQFF | TGTGCCAGCACAGGGCCAGGGTCACTCAATGAGCAGTTCTTC
TRBJ2-7 | NA | NA | TRBV6-6 | CATQRDSSYEQYF | TGTGCCACCCAGCGGGACAGCTCCTACGAGCAGTACTTC
TRBJ1-2 | NA | NA | TRBV28 | CASSNTGWLGYTF | TGTGCCAGCAGTAACACAGGGTGGCTCGGCTACACCTTC
TRBJ1-5 | NA | NA | TRBV6-1 | CASSESGNQPQHF | TGTGCCAGCAGTGAAAGCGGCAATCAGCCCCAGCATTTT
TRBJ1-5 | many | NA | TRBV4-1 | CASSQVDRLWQPQHF | TGCGCCAGCAGCCAAGTCGACAGGCTTTGGCAGCCCCAGCATTTT
TRBJ1-2 | NA | NA | TRBV5-4 | CASSLASGGGYTF | TGTGCCAGCAGCTTGGCGTCAGGCGGTGGCTACACCTTC
TRBJ2-1 | NA | TRBD2 | TRBV5-4 | CASSWIAGGLTEQFF | TGTGCCAGCAGCTGGATAGCGGGGGGGCTCACTGAGCAGTTCTTC
TRBJ1-6 | NA | NA | TRBV2 | CASSERAAYSPLHF | TGTGCCAGCAGTGAACGGGCTGCTTATTCACCCCTCCACTTT
TRBJ1-2 | few | NA | TRBV6-1 | CASLLRVGHYGYTF | TGTGCCAGCCTACTTCGCGTCGGGCACTATGGCTACACCTTC
TRBJ1-1 | NA | NA | TRBV19 | CASREAGFYDTEAFF | TGTGCCAGTAGGGAAGCAGGGTTTTACGACACTGAAGCTTTCTTT
TRBJ2-7 | once | NA | TRBV5-6 | CASSPGPVSEQYF | TGTGCCAGCAGCCCTGGGCCGGTGAGCGAGCAGTACTTC
TRBJ1-1 | NA | TRBD1 | TRBV27 | CASSRQGRLTEAFF | TGTGCCAGCAGCCGACAGGGTAGGTTGACTGAAGCTTTCTTT
TRBJ2-1 | NA | NA | TRBV30 | CAWSYGLSGSSYNEQFF | TGTGCCTGGAGTTACGGCCTCTCCGGGAGCTCCTACAATGAGCAGTTCTTC
TRBJ2-5 | NA | TRBD1 | TRBV19 | CASSFGTGVETQYF | TGTGCCAGTAGTTTCGGGACAGGGGTAGAGACCCAGTACTTC
TRBJ2-7 | NA | NA | TRBV10-3 | CAISDLYEQYF | TGTGCCATCAGTGATTTATACGAGCAGTACTTC
TRBJ1-2 | NA | NA | TRBV28 | CASSLRGSYGYTF | TGTGCCAGCAGTTTAAGGGGGTCCTATGGCTACACCTTC
TRBJ2-1 | NA | NA | TRBV29-1 | CSVDLAIMREQFF | TGCAGCGTTGATTTAGCCATCATGCGGGAGCAGTTCTTC
TRBJ1-2 | NA | NA | TRBV5-1 | CASSPDSVYGYTF | TGCGCCAGCAGCCCAGACAGCGTCTATGGCTACACCTTC
TRBJ2-3 | NA | TRBD2 | TRBV11-2 | CASSLMITSGSGDTQYF | TGTGCCAGCAGCTTAATGATAACTAGCGGGAGTGGAGATACGCAGTATTTT
TRBJ2-7 | NA | NA | TRBV9 | CASSDPWGYEQYF | TGTGCCAGCAGCGACCCCTGGGGCTACGAGCAGTACTTC